One T cell receptor beta chain is described in this entry. The data derive from a study of OX40 agonist ivuxolimab in advanced cancers. Trimming took off 7 bases at V and 6 bases at J, with 15 bases between the two ends. This CDR3 comprises 12 residues. CDR1 SQVTM and CDR2 ANQGSEA come from the germline V gene. Sequencing used immunoSEQ multiplex PCR; TCRdb keeps in-frame clones, though not all of them. The sample records under 85,000 clones, 94% being singletons. This rearrangement joins TRBV29-1 to TRBJ1-2; weak D call: TRBD1 (5 bases). This specimen was CD4+ or CD8+ T cells sorted from blood, taken in a trial of the OX40 agonist ivuxolimab. This TCR was recovered from an adult with an advanced solid tumor such as melanoma, head and neck, liver or kidney cancer. The CDR3 sequence is CSDARGGDGYTF. DNA of the CDR3: TGCAGCGATGCTAGGGGAGGCGATGGCTACACCTTC. The whole variable domain, filled in from reference TRBV29-1 and TRBJ1-2, reads SAVISQKPSRDICQRGTSLTIQCQVDSQVTMMFWYRQQPGQSLTLIATANQGSEATYESGFVIDKFPISRPNLTFSTLTVSNMSPEDSSIYLCSDARGGDGYTFGSGTRLTVV.